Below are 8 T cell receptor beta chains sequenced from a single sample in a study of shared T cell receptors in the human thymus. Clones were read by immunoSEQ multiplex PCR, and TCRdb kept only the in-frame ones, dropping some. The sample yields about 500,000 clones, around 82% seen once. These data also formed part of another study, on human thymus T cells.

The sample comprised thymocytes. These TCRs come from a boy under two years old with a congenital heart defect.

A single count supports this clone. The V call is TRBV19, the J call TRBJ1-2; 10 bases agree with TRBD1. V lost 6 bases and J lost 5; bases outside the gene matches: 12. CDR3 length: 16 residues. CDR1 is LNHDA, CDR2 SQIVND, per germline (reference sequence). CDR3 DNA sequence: TGTGCCAGTAGCAGGGACAGGGGTCAGCATAAATATGGCTACACCTTC. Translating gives CASSRDRGQHKYGYTF.

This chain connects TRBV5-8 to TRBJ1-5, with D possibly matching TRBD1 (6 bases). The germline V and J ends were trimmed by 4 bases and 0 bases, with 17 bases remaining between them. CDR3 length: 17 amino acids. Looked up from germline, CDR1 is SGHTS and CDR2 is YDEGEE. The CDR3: CASSTDSPTYSNQPQHF. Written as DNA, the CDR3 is TGTGCCAGCAGCACGGACAGTCCCACCTATAGCAATCAGCCCCAGCATTTT.

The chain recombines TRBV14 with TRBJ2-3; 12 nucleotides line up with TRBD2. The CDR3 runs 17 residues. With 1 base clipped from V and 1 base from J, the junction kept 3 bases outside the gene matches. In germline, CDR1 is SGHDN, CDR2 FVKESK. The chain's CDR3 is CASSQGTSGTCTDTQYF. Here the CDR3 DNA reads TGTGCCAGCAGCCAAGGGACTAGCGGGACGTGCACAGATACGCAGTATTTT.

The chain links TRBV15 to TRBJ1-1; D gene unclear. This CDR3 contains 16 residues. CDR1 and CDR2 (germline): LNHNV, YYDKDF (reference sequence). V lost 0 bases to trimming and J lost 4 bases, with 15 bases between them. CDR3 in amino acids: CATSRDIWSQSTEAFF. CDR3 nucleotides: TGTGCCACCAGCAGAGATATCTGGTCACAGAGCACTGAAGCTTTCTTT. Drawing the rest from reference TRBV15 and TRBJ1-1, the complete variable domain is DAMVIQNPRYQVTQFGKPVTLSCSQTLNHNVMYWYQQKSSQAPKLLFHYYDKDFNNEADTPDNFQSRRPNTSFCFLDIRSPGLGDTAMYLCATSRDIWSQSTEAFFGQGTRLTVV.

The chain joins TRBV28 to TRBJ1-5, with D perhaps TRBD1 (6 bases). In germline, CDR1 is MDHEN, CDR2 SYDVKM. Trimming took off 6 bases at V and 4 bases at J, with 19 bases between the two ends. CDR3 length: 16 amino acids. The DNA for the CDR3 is TGTGCCAGCAGCCCTAAAAGGACAGTTACGAATCAGCCCCAGCATTTT. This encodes CASSPKRTVTNQPQHF.

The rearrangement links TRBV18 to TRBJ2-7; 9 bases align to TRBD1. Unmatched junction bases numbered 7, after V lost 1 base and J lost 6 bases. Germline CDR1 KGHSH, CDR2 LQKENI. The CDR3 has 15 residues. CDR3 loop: CASSPLWTGDSEQYF. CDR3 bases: TGTGCCAGCTCACCACTTTGGACAGGGGATAGCGAGCAGTACTTC.

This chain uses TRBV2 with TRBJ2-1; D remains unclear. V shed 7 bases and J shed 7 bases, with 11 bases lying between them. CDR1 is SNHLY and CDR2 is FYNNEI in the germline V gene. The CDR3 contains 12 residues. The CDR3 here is CASTPRRNEQFF. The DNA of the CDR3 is TGTGCCAGCACCCCCCGCAGGAATGAGCAGTTCTTC.

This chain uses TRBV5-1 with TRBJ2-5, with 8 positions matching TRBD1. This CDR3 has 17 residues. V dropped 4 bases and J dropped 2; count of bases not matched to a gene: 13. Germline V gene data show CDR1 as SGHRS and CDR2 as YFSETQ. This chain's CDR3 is CASSPGQVAEGQETQYF. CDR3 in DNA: TGCGCCAGCAGCCCGGGACAGGTAGCGGAGGGGCAAGAGACCCAGTACTTC.